These 8 T cell receptor beta chains were all obtained from the same sample, sequenced in a study of T cells in localized non-small cell lung cancer. The assay was immunoSEQ multiplex PCR, and TCRdb's table has in-frame clones only and misses some. The sample records 20,000 to 30,000 clones, around 88% being singletons. This specimen was peripheral blood, taken before any cancer treatment. The receptors come from a male donor aged 60 or over with stage II squamous cell lung carcinoma.

By share of the sample, this clone is medium-sized. The genes are TRBV4-3 and TRBJ2-7; D is possibly TRBD2 (6 bases). The CDR3 runs 13 residues. Germline V gives CDR1 LGHNA, CDR2 YSLEER. Trimming took off 6 bases at V and 3 bases at J, with 12 bases between the two ends. The DNA of the CDR3 is TGCGCCAGCAGTCAGGGACTGCACTACGAGCAGTACTTC. The encoded protein is CASSQGLHYEQYF.

This clone was observed a single time. This rearrangement joins TRBV9 to TRBJ1-1, with 9 bases fitting TRBD1. The CDR3 has 16 residues. V lost 0 bases to trimming and J lost 6 bases; unmatched junction nucleotides: 9. CDR1 and CDR2 (germline): SGDLS, YYNGEE. In nucleotides, the CDR3 is TGTGCCAGCAGCGTAGGTGGGGACAGGGAGTCCGCTGAAGCTTTCTTT. Protein: CASSVGGDRESAEAFF.

The CDR3 region has the DNA TGCGCCAGCAGCCAAGTAGGTGGCGACGAGCAGTACTTC. Protein sequence: CASSQVGGDEQYF. This sequence joins TRBV4-3 and TRBJ2-7, with unresolved D. The germline V and J ends were trimmed by 1 base and 5 bases, with 9 bases remaining between them. The CDR3 runs 13 residues. CDR1 and CDR2 (germline): LGHNA, YSLEER.

The chain links TRBV2 to TRBJ2-3, with a weak D call TRBD2 (6 bases). Germline V CDR1 and CDR2: SNHLY, FYNNEI. Trimming took off 10 bases at V and 2 bases at J, with 13 bases between the two ends. The CDR3 has 13 residues. The CDR3 sequence is CATRGLPTDTQYF. For the CDR3, the DNA is TGTGCCACCCGAGGACTACCCACAGATACGCAGTATTTT.

V and J are TRBV5-1 and TRBJ1-4; D possibly corresponds to TRBD1 (5 bases). The CDR3 consists of 16 residues. Germline V CDR1 and CDR2: SGHRS, YFSETQ. V lost 2 bases, J lost 8 bases, and 19 bases lay in between. The CDR3 region has the DNA TGCGCCAGCAGCTTTCGAGACCGGGGACGCGAGGAAAAACTGTTTTTT. Its translation is CASSFRDRGREEKLFF. Variable domain in full (rest from reference TRBV5-1 and TRBJ1-4): KAGVTQTPRYLIKTRGQQVTLSCSPISGHRSVSWYQQTPGQGLQFLFEYFSETQRNKGNFPGRFSGRQFSNSRSEMNVSTLELGDSALYLCASSFRDRGREEKLFFGSGTQLSVL.

The chain links TRBV7-2 to TRBJ2-3, with D uncertain. This CDR3 has 13 amino acids. CDR1 is SGHTA and CDR2 is FQGNSA in the germline V gene. With 10 bases removed from V and 0 bases from J, the gap between germline ends came to 11 bases. The CDR3 DNA reads as TGTGCCACCTTCCAGATTAGCACAGATACGCAGTATTTT. This codes for CATFQISTDTQYF.

This sequence joins TRBV9 and TRBJ1-2; D gene ambiguous. This CDR3 comprises 14 residues. CDR1 is SGDLS, CDR2 YYNGEE, per germline. Deletions cut 0 bases from V and 4 bases from J, with 10 bases between. CDR3 sequence (DNA): TGTGCCAGCAGCGTAGGTGACACCATCTATGGCTACACCTTC. Protein sequence: CASSVGDTIYGYTF.

With respect to this clone: One end of the junction is discordant with germline, which a read error may explain. The chain recombines TRBV5-8 with TRBJ1-5; D is unclear. Germline V lookup: CDR1 SGHTS, CDR2 YDEGEE. The CDR3 totals 13 residues. CDR3 region: CASSFPENQPRHF. CDR3 sequence (DNA): TGTGCCAGCAGCTTTCCAGAGAATCAGCCCCGGCATTTT.